The 25 T cell receptor beta chains presented below share a single source sample, sequenced in a study of T cells in tuberculosis. Sequencing was performed with immunoSEQ multiplex PCR; in TCRdb, only in-frame clones are kept and a portion is missing. Here the sample spans 30,000 to 40,000 clones, about 97% being singletons. The sample was PBMCs. All receptors derive from a donor aged 10 to 29 with latent tuberculosis or without tuberculosis infection.

The rearrangement links TRBV2 to TRBJ2-7, with D perhaps matching TRBD2 (6 bases). The ends were cut back, 7 bases at V and 7 bases at J, with 17 bases in the middle. The germline CDR1 and CDR2 sequences are SNHLY and FYNNEI. The CDR3 totals 13 residues. CDR3 region: CASKEGFLREQYF. The CDR3 DNA reads TGTGCCAGCAAGGAGGGGTTCCTTAGGGAGCAGTACTTC. Full variable domain (missing parts from reference TRBV2 and TRBJ2-7): EPEVTQTPSHQVTQMGQEVILRCVPISNHLYFYWYRQILGQKVEFLVSFYNNEISEKSEIFDDQFSVERPDGSNFTLKIRSTKLEDSAMYFCASKEGFLREQYFGPGTRLTVT.

The chain couples TRBV29-1 to TRBJ2-3; the D gene is possibly TRBD1 (5 bases). This CDR3 comprises 13 residues. Germline-derived CDR1 and CDR2 are SQVTM and ANQGSEA. Trimming pared 4 bases from V and 4 bases from J, leaving 12 bases between. The CDR3 DNA follows: TGCAGCGTTGTGGGGCCTAAGGCAGATACGCAGTATTTT. This sequence encodes CSVVGPKADTQYF.

The chain has TRBV28 and TRBJ1-1; 9 bases align to TRBD1. Germline loops: CDR1 MDHEN, CDR2 SYDVKM. CDR3 length: 18 amino acids. Losses at the gene ends were 4 bases for V and 0 bases for J; bases not matched to a gene: 12. DNA of the CDR3: TGTGCCAGCAGTTCAAGAGTAACAGGGGGCTCCTTGAACACTGAAGCTTTCTTT. Protein sequence: CASSSRVTGGSLNTEAFF.

The rearrangement uses TRBV15 and TRBJ2-1; weak D call: TRBD2 (5 bases). Trimming took 0 bases from V and 10 from J, leaving 7 bases between them. The V gene's germline CDR1 is LNHNV and CDR2 YYDKDF (reference sequence). This CDR3 is 12 amino acids long. The CDR3 sequence is CATSRERVEQFF. The CDR3 region has the DNA TGTGCCACCAGCAGAGAGCGGGTGGAGCAGTTCTTC.

The gene calls are TRBV7-2 and TRBJ1-1; D is unclear. This CDR3 spans 13 amino acids. Germline CDR1 and CDR2: SGHTA and FQGNSA. Between the trimmed V and J ends, which lost 1 base and 7 bases, there was a span of 10 bases. The CDR3 coding sequence is TGTGCCAGCAGCTTAGAAAGCGGAATTGAAGCTTTCTTT. Its protein product is CASSLESGIEAFF.

The V call is TRBV2, the J call TRBJ2-2, with D perhaps matching TRBD2 (5 bases). V gave up 1 base and J gave up 2 bases, with 11 bases separating them. The CDR3 has 16 residues. The germline CDR1 and CDR2 sequences are SNHLY and FYNNEI. CDR3 region: CASSEVGGFNTGELFF. CDR3 coding DNA: TGTGCCAGCAGTGAAGTCGGAGGATTCAACACCGGGGAGCTGTTTTTT.

The chain joins TRBV2 to TRBJ2-1, with TRBD1 as a possible D gene (5 bases). V was clipped by 6 bases and J by 4 bases, with 7 bases between them. This CDR3 is 12 amino acids long. Germline V gives CDR1 SNHLY, CDR2 FYNNEI. The CDR3 region is CASRTEYNEQFF. The DNA for the CDR3 is TGTGCCAGCAGGACAGAGTACAATGAGCAGTTCTTC.

The J gene is TRBJ1-2, the V gene TRBV5-1; 9 nucleotides agree with TRBD1. The CDR3 is made up of 14 amino acids. V lost 4 bases, J lost 8 bases, and 9 bases stayed unmatched. Germline V gene sequence: CDR1 SGHRS, CDR2 YFSETQ. The CDR3 DNA sequence: TGCGCCAGCAGCGACGATCCGGGACAGGGAGGCTACACCTTC. Translation: CASSDDPGQGGYTF.

The CDR3 spells CASSQLLQTAYGYTF. CDR3 nucleotides: TGTGCCAGCAGCCAATTGCTACAGACGGCCTATGGCTACACCTTC. The chain recombines TRBV4-2 with TRBJ1-2; no reliable D call. The CDR3 runs 15 residues. CDR1 is LGHNA and CDR2 is YNFKEQ in the germline V gene. V dropped 2 bases and J dropped 4 bases, with 14 bases sitting between them.

The genes are TRBV5-6 and TRBJ1-5; D call uncertain. The CDR3 runs 15 residues. Trimming cost V 0 bases and J 7 bases, with 14 bases left between them. Germline-derived CDR1 and CDR2 are SGHDT and YYEEEE. The CDR3 DNA reads as TGTGCCAGCAGCTTGGGCGGCAGCGGAGTACAGCCCCAGCATTTT. Translating gives CASSLGGSGVQPQHF.

This chain uses TRBV30 with TRBJ2-1, with D possibly being TRBD1 (5 bases). Trimming cost V 2 bases and J 4 bases, with 6 bases left between them. Germline-derived CDR1 and CDR2 are GTSNPN and SVGIG (reference sequence). The CDR3 totals 12 residues. The DNA of the CDR3 is TGTGCCTGGAGTAGGGGATACAATGAGCAGTTCTTC. Amino acid sequence: CAWSRGYNEQFF.

This clone was detected once. The chain has TRBV5-6 and TRBJ1-1; D unresolved. The V gene lost 3 bases and the J gene lost 1 base, with 10 bases spanning the gap. Germline-derived CDR1 and CDR2 are SGHDT and YYEEEE. The length of the CDR3 is 14 residues. CDR3 bases: TGTGCCAGCAGCTCGCTTACATCGAACACTGAAGCTTTCTTT. Its translation: CASSSLTSNTEAFF.

The chain carries TRBV5-6 and TRBJ1-2; D is perhaps TRBD1 (6 bases). V lost 2 bases, J lost 1 base, and 9 bases lay in between. Germline V gene data show CDR1 as SGHDT and CDR2 as YYEEEE. CDR3 length: 14 amino acids. In DNA, the CDR3 is TGTGCCAGCAGCTTTACAGGGATTAACTATGGCTACACCTTC. This gives the protein CASSFTGINYGYTF.

The CDR3 bases are TGTGCCCTCGCCCGGGGGAACCTCTACGAGCAGTACTTC. Amino acids: CALARGNLYEQYF. The chain combines TRBV30 with TRBJ2-7, with a tentative D call TRBD2 (6 bases). Germline lookup yields CDR1 GTSNPN and CDR2 SVGIG (reference sequence). V lost 8 bases, J lost 3 bases, and 17 bases lay in between. The CDR3 loop spans 13 amino acids.

This sequence joins TRBV5-4 and TRBJ2-2; possibly TRBD1 for D (7 bases). The germline CDR1 and CDR2 sequences are SGHNT and YYREEE (reference sequence). This CDR3 has 17 residues. The germline V and J ends were trimmed by 8 bases and 3 bases, with 23 bases remaining between them. The chain's CDR3 is CASSRRAGQLDTGELFF. The CDR3 DNA reads as TGTGCCAGTAGCCGTCGTGCGGGACAGCTTGACACCGGGGAGCTGTTTTTT.

This chain links TRBV7-6 with TRBJ2-7; a weak D match, TRBD2 (7 bases). Germline CDR1 is SGHVS and CDR2 is FNYEAQ. The CDR3 runs to 15 residues. V lost 0 bases to trimming and J lost 4 bases, with 13 bases between them. The CDR3 loop reads CASSLASRGGYEQYF. The CDR3 nucleotides are TGTGCCAGCAGCTTAGCGTCCAGGGGAGGGTACGAGCAGTACTTC. The full variable domain, its missing parts supplied by reference TRBV7-6 and TRBJ2-7, is GAGVSQSPRYKVTKRGQDVALRCDPISGHVSLYWYRQALGQGPEFLTYFNYEAQQDKSGLPNDRFSAERPEGSISTLTIQRTEQRDSAMYRCASSLASRGGYEQYFGPGTRLTVT.

This chain's CDR3 is CASSAIGTLSYEQYF. In DNA form, the CDR3 reads TGTGCCAGCAGTGCCATCGGGACTCTATCCTACGAGCAGTACTTC. This chain connects TRBV6-1 to TRBJ2-7; D is perhaps TRBD2 (6 bases). Germline values: CDR1 MNHNS, CDR2 SASEGT. The CDR3 totals 15 residues. Trimming left V 4 bases short and J 1 base short, with 14 bases between.

The J gene is TRBJ2-1, the V gene TRBV5-8; 9 bases align to TRBD2. The V gene end was trimmed by 2 bases and the J gene end by 7 bases; junction bases not matched to a gene: 7. The CDR3 runs to 15 residues. Germline V lookup: CDR1 SGHTS, CDR2 YDEGEE. The DNA of the CDR3 is TGTGCCAGCAGCTTAGCGGGAGGAGCTTGGAATGAGCAGTTCTTC. It translates to CASSLAGGAWNEQFF.

The chain is built from TRBV27 and TRBJ2-7; TRBD2 might be the D (6 bases). The CDR3 runs 15 residues. Germline values: CDR1 MNHEY, CDR2 SMNVEV (reference sequence). Trimming stripped 0 bases from V and 6 bases from J, with 15 bases between. The CDR3 loop is CASSLSGLPNGEQYF. CDR3 in DNA: TGTGCCAGCAGTTTATCGGGACTCCCAAACGGCGAGCAGTACTTC.

The gene calls are TRBV5-1 and TRBJ2-5, with 7 bases fitting TRBD1. V lost 0 bases, J lost 4 bases, and 3 bases stayed unmatched. Germline loops: CDR1 SGHRS, CDR2 YFSETQ. The CDR3 is made up of 14 amino acids. CDR3 region: CASSLEGAGETQYF. In DNA form, the CDR3 reads TGCGCCAGCAGCTTGGAGGGGGCGGGAGAGACCCAGTACTTC.

This clone was seen a single time. This chain links TRBV15 with TRBJ1-1; the match to TRBD1 covers 7 bases. The germline gives CDR1 LNHNV, CDR2 YYDKDF (reference sequence). This CDR3 is built from 14 residues. The V gene end was trimmed by 2 bases and the J gene end by 6 bases; junction bases not matched to a gene: 6. The CDR3 sequence is CATSRNRGNSEAFF. CDR3 nucleotides: TGTGCCACCAGCAGAAACAGGGGAAATTCTGAAGCTTTCTTT.

The chain employs TRBV5-1 and TRBJ1-5; D is undetermined. Germline values: CDR1 SGHRS, CDR2 YFSETQ. The CDR3 length is 14 residues. V dropped 0 bases and J dropped 0 bases, with 4 bases sitting between them. The CDR3 sequence: CASSLVHSNQPQHF. The CDR3 DNA sequence: TGCGCCAGCAGCTTGGTTCATAGCAATCAGCCCCAGCATTTT.

The rearrangement links TRBV11-2 to TRBJ2-7; 9 bases are shared with TRBD2. Germline-derived CDR1 and CDR2 are SGHAT and FQNNGV. Trimming removed 1 base from V and 4 bases from J; junction bases left unmatched: 5. The CDR3 is made up of 15 amino acids. The CDR3 sequence: CASSLGASGEYEQYF. The CDR3 DNA follows: TGTGCCAGCAGCTTAGGGGCTAGCGGGGAGTACGAGCAGTACTTC.

This clone occurred once. V is TRBV19 and J is TRBJ2-2, with TRBD1 matching 8 bases. This CDR3 contains 14 residues. V lost 4 bases to trimming and J lost 6 bases; unmatched junction nucleotides: 4. The germline V gene encodes CDR1 LNHDA and CDR2 SQIVND (reference sequence). CDR3 amino acids: CASSRTGKAGELFF. In DNA form, the CDR3 reads TGTGCCAGTAGTAGGACAGGGAAGGCCGGGGAGCTGTTTTTT.

CDR3 protein: CASRGQGRETQYF. The CDR3 DNA reads TGTGCCAGCAGGGGACAGGGGAGGGAGACCCAGTACTTC. V gene TRBV27 combines with J gene TRBJ2-5; 10 nucleotides align to TRBD1. V shed 6 bases and J 5 bases; nucleotides not matched to a gene: 3. The CDR3 sequence is 13 residues long. Germline V gives CDR1 MNHEY, CDR2 SMNVEV (reference sequence).